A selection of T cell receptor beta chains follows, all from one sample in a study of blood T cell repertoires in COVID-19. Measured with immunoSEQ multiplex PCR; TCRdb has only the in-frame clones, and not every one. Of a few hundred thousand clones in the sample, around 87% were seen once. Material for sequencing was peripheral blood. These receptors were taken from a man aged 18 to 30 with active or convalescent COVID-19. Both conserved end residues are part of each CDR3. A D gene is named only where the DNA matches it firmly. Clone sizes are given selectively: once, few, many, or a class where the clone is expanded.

cdr3_nt: TGTGCCAGCAGCTTGTCGCGACGGAGAAATTCACCCCTCCACTTT
cdr3_aa: CASSLSRRRNSPLHF
v_call: TRBV5-7
d_call: -
j_call: TRBJ1-6
clone_size: few
cdr3_length: 15

cdr3_nt: TGTGCCAGCAGCCTCGGAACAGGGGGGAGCTATGGCTACACCTTC
cdr3_aa: CASSLGTGGSYGYTF
v_call: TRBV14
d_call: TRBD1
j_call: TRBJ1-2
clone_size: -
cdr3_length: 15

cdr3_nt: TGTGCCACCAGTGATCCGGGACAGGGGTACACCGGGGAGCTGTTTTTT
cdr3_aa: CATSDPGQGYTGELFF
v_call: TRBV24-1
d_call: TRBD1
j_call: TRBJ2-2
clone_size: -
cdr3_length: 16

cdr3_nt: TGTGCCAGCAGCGAAGGACAGACTGAAGCTTTCTTT
cdr3_aa: CASSEGQTEAFF
v_call: TRBV2
d_call: -
j_call: TRBJ1-1
clone_size: -
cdr3_length: 12

cdr3_nt: TGTGCCAGTAGTACCTCATCGGGACAGGGTAATGAAAAACTGTTTTTT
cdr3_aa: CASSTSSGQGNEKLFF
v_call: TRBV19
d_call: TRBD1
j_call: TRBJ1-4
clone_size: -
cdr3_length: 16

cdr3_nt: TGTGCCAGCAGCTCTGGAGCCTTGTCTCCCCTCCACTTT
cdr3_aa: CASSSGALSPLHF
v_call: TRBV6-5
d_call: -
j_call: TRBJ1-6
clone_size: -
cdr3_length: 13

cdr3_nt: TGTGCCAGCATCGGCGGTAATTACAATGAGCAGTTCTTC
cdr3_aa: CASIGGNYNEQFF
v_call: TRBV6-5
d_call: -
j_call: TRBJ2-1
clone_size: many
cdr3_length: 13

cdr3_nt: TGTGCCAGCAGCTCCGACAGGGTTCGGTACTTC
cdr3_aa: CASSSDRVRYF
v_call: TRBV7-2
d_call: TRBD1
j_call: TRBJ2-4
clone_size: -
cdr3_length: 11

cdr3_nt: TGCGCCAGCAGTCCACGACAGGGGGAGATAAATGGCTACACCTTC
cdr3_aa: CASSPRQGEINGYTF
v_call: TRBV23-1
d_call: TRBD1
j_call: TRBJ1-2
clone_size: -
cdr3_length: 15

cdr3_nt: TGTGCTAGTGCCAGGGGACGATCGGGACAGGGGGCATTTGAGCAGTACTTC
cdr3_aa: CASARGRSGQGAFEQYF
v_call: TRBV12-5
d_call: TRBD1
j_call: TRBJ2-7
clone_size: -
cdr3_length: 17

cdr3_nt: TGTGCCTGGACCAGGGGCAGAAACACCGGGGAGCTGTTTTTT
cdr3_aa: CAWTRGRNTGELFF
v_call: TRBV30
d_call: -
j_call: TRBJ2-2
clone_size: once
cdr3_length: 14

cdr3_nt: TGTGCCAGTAGTAGTGACCGGGACAGAGACACCGGGGAGCTGTTTTTT
cdr3_aa: CASSSDRDRDTGELFF
v_call: TRBV19
d_call: TRBD1
j_call: TRBJ2-2
clone_size: few
cdr3_length: 16

cdr3_nt: TGTGCAAGTCGCTTAGTTCATTCCTTTCACGAGGAGCAGTTCTTC
cdr3_aa: CASRLVHSFHEEQFF
v_call: TRBV12-2
d_call: -
j_call: TRBJ2-1
clone_size: -
cdr3_length: 15

cdr3_nt: TGTGCCAGCAGCAACCGGGACAGGAGGGGCTATGGCTACACCTTC
cdr3_aa: CASSNRDRRGYGYTF
v_call: TRBV7-2
d_call: TRBD1
j_call: TRBJ1-2
clone_size: -
cdr3_length: 15

cdr3_nt: TGTGCCAGCAGCGTAGGGGCTAGCGGGGTACCCTACAATGAGCAGTTCTTC
cdr3_aa: CASSVGASGVPYNEQFF
v_call: TRBV9
d_call: TRBD2
j_call: TRBJ2-1
clone_size: -
cdr3_length: 17

cdr3_nt: TGTGCCAGCAGCTTAGGAAGCCATGGCTACACCTTC
cdr3_aa: CASSLGSHGYTF
v_call: TRBV13
d_call: -
j_call: TRBJ1-2
clone_size: -
cdr3_length: 12

cdr3_nt: TGCGCCAGCAGCTTCGGACAGGGAAGGATGAACACTGAAGCTTTCTTT
cdr3_aa: CASSFGQGRMNTEAFF
v_call: TRBV5-1
d_call: TRBD1
j_call: TRBJ1-1
clone_size: -
cdr3_length: 16

cdr3_nt: TGTGCCAGTAGTGCAAGAAGCGGGGAAGACTACGAGCAGTACTTC
cdr3_aa: CASSARSGEDYEQYF
v_call: TRBV19
d_call: TRBD2
j_call: TRBJ2-7
clone_size: -
cdr3_length: 15

cdr3_nt: TGCGCCAGCAGTAATCAGGGGCCTAACTATGGCTACACCTTC
cdr3_aa: CASSNQGPNYGYTF
v_call: TRBV5-1
d_call: -
j_call: TRBJ1-2
clone_size: -
cdr3_length: 14

cdr3_nt: TGTGCCAGCAGCACAGGACAGGTTCATCAGCCCCAGCATTTT
cdr3_aa: CASSTGQVHQPQHF
v_call: TRBV28
d_call: TRBD1
j_call: TRBJ1-5
clone_size: -
cdr3_length: 14